Following are 3 T cell receptor beta chains from one sample sequenced in a study of blood T cell repertoires in COVID-19 (dated by TCRdb to 2018 to 2020). Receptor amplification or capture employed the immunoSEQ multiplex PCR assay. As stored in TCRdb, this immuneACCESS dataset retains in-frame rearrangements with V and J assigned. A fraction of the clones does not appear; measured against another copy, unresolved V genes explain less than half of the discrepancy, and the remainder lacks a known reason. The sample has just under 85,000 clones on record, more than 70% of them singletons. The biggest ten clones account for about 15% of the sample. The sample was peripheral blood. All receptors derive from a woman aged 55-75 years with acute or convalescent COVID-19.

The rearrangement uses TRBV7-9 and TRBJ2-7; maybe TRBD2 (5 bases). Germline lookup yields CDR1 SEHNR and CDR2 FQNEAQ (reference sequence). The CDR3 length is 15 residues. V was pared by 5 bases and J by 1 base, with 15 bases between. The CDR3 loop reads CASSPAARTSYEQYF. CDR3 nucleotide sequence: TGTGCCAGCAGCCCAGCGGCCAGGACTTCCTACGAGCAGTACTTC.

Only one count was recorded for this clone. V and J are TRBV24-1 and TRBJ1-2; 7 bases map to TRBD1. The CDR3 length is 14 residues. Per germline, CDR1 KGHDR and CDR2 SFDVKD. Trimming took 2 bases from V and 7 from J; bases not matched to a gene: 6. The CDR3 region is CATSDSFDRAGYTF. Written as DNA, the CDR3 is TGTGCCACCAGTGATTCCTTCGACAGGGCTGGCTACACCTTC.

The genes are TRBV2 and TRBJ2-1; TRBD2 aligns across 12 bases. J gave up 9 bases and V 1 base, and 10 bases lay outside the gene matches. Germline V gives CDR1 SNHLY, CDR2 FYNNEI. The CDR3 runs 17 residues. This CDR3 reads CASSEEWASGRALEQFF. The CDR3 nucleotides read TGTGCCAGCAGTGAAGAGTGGGCTAGCGGGAGGGCCCTTGAGCAGTTCTTC.